This TCR beta chain is drawn from a study of blood T cell repertoires in COVID-19 (TCRdb year 2020). Study-wide context: Samples from collaborators originated in the United States, Italy and Spain and spanned both the acute and convalescent phases of COVID-19. Samples were obtained from the ongoing ImmuneRACE study (first 160 participants) and from 950 to 1,500 subjects provided by 6 global collaborators. Sample metadata almost always included a de-identified subject ID, COVID-19 status, age in years and sex. The repertoires were released in a freely available public database intended as a resource for research on the immune response to SARS-CoV-2. Deeply sampled blood TCRbeta repertoires from subjects exposed to, actively infected with, or recovered from COVID-19 were included in the dataset. The prospective study material was composed of cDNA or gDNA derived from T cells, B-cell-depleted T cells, or PBMCs. Where available, HLA class I and class II types were obtained from metadata supplied by the sample provider rather than from assay-based typing.

TCRbeta CDR3 regions were amplified from genomic DNA using the immunoSEQ Assay, a bias-controlled multiplex PCR. The original methods were these. Nucleated cell counts per sample were estimated from amplification of reference gene primers within the assay. Sequence reads were collapsed and filtered to measure the absolute abundance of every unique TCRbeta CDR3 rearrangement. For each sample, productive Simpson clonality was calculated by taking the square root of Simpson's diversity index across productive rearrangements. TCRdb carries this immuneACCESS record with in-frame sequences only. Its versions omit some clonotypes, under half of them owing to an unresolved V gene in the studies checked, with the rest unexplained. V, J and clone size derive from that table, while D and trimming were established from the DNA sequence. In this sample the table shows roughly 280,000 clones, 91% of which occur a single time. About 3% of the sample rests with the top ten.

On the study overall, not on this receptor specifically: How much clinical and demographic metadata was included differed by source and by participant, and the metadata was provided uncurated.

Participants in the prospective study were enrolled through a virtual design, were aged roughly 18 to 100 years, and lived in 24 United States geographic areas. In the prospective study, participants were assigned to cohorts based on the clinical history participants reported in a screening survey and a study questionnaire. Exposed participants had been in contact, within 2 weeks of entering the study, with a person who had a PCR-confirmed or clinician-diagnosed case of COVID-19. In the prospective study, whole blood, serum and a nasopharyngeal or oropharyngeal swab were collected from each participant by mobile phlebotomists. Prospective study participants could optionally give additional blood draws and questionnaires over a roughly two-month period. Before DNA extraction, blood samples from the prospective study were shipped at room temperature or frozen. Including the terminal cysteine and phenylalanine, the CDR3 comprises 15 residues. Just CDR3 DNA is preserved here, 45 bases in frame from base 1. The germline V and J ends show losses of 1 base and 2 bases respectively, and no gene match explains 4 bases of the junction. The germline V gene provides CDR1 SGDLS and CDR2 YYNGEE.

Details on this clone: This clone's antigen is unknown. Per-base quality was not reported, and no clone a single base away is much larger than it.

The V gene is TRBV9 and the J gene is TRBJ2-3; 7 bases in the junction line up with TRBD1. Sequenced sample: PBMCs or T cells enriched from blood (not recorded which). The clonotype comes from a man in his forties who had been exposed to COVID-19. The CDR3 protein: CASSVWGQYTDTQYF. The bases are TGTGCCAGCAGCGTATGGGGACAGTACACAGATACGCAGTATTTT. Beyond the CDR3, the reference TRBV9 and TRBJ2-3 genes provide the residues; the full variable domain reads: DSGVTQTPKHLITATGQRVTLRCSPRSGDLSVYWYQQSLDQGLQFLIQYYNGEERAKGNILERFSAQQFPDLHSELNLSSLELGDSALYFCASSVWGQYTDTQYFGPGTRLTVL.